The rows below give T cell receptor beta chains drawn from one sample of a study of Graves' ophthalmopathy and Graves' hyperthyroidism. One entry per CDR3 protein, called by TCRdb with MiXCR from the multiplex PCR reads. The table has 400,000 to 450,000 distinct CDR3 sequences, around a fifth seen once. Sequenced input: peripheral blood. The receptors here all came from a woman between 18 and 29 years old with stable Graves' hyperthyroidism. The CDR3 runs from the conserved cysteine through the conserved F or W. A D gene is named only where the DNA matches it firmly. Rows give clone size only sometimes, using once, few, many, or a class for an expanded clone.

>-|-|TRBV12-3/TRBV12-4|TRBJ2-5
TGTGCCAGCAGTTTACGGCCTAAAGAGACCCAGTACTTC
CASSLRPKETQYF
>-|TRBD2|TRBV6-1|TRBJ2-2
TGTGCCAGCACGAACGGACTAGCGGGCATCACCGGGGAGCTGTTTTTT
CASTNGLAGITGELFF
>many|-|TRBV12-3/TRBV12-4|TRBJ1-2
TGTGCCAGCAGTTTACGGGGCGGCTATGGCTACACCTTC
CASSLRGGYGYTF
>few|-|TRBV28|TRBJ2-6
TGTGCCAGCAGCCGGACTCAACCTGGGGCCAACGTCCTGACTTTC
CASSRTQPGANVLTF
>many|-|TRBV19|TRBJ2-7
TGTGCCAGTAGTATGAAAGTTCCGGGCGGTACGCCCTACGAGCAGTACTTC
CASSMKVPGGTPYEQYF
>many|-|TRBV11-2|TRBJ2-5
TGTGCCAGCAGCACTTGGGGATTAGAGACCCAGTACTTC
CASSTWGLETQYF
>many|TRBD1|TRBV6-5|TRBJ2-4
TGTGCCAGCAGTTCAACCCGGGACAGGGGGGGAGACATTCAGTACTTC
CASSSTRDRGGDIQYF
>few|-|TRBV4-2|TRBJ2-7
TGTGCCAGCAGCCAAGAACCGCGGAGCGTGCAGTGCTTC
CASSQEPRSVQCF
>many|TRBD1|TRBV11-3|TRBJ1-1
TGTGCCAGCAGCATAGACAGGGGAAGGACTGAAGCTTTCTTT
CASSIDRGRTEAFF
>-|TRBD2|TRBV7-2|TRBJ2-2
TGTGCCAGCAGCGACTGGGGGGGCACCGGGGAGCTGTTTTTT
CASSDWGGTGELFF
>-|TRBD1|TRBV11-2|TRBJ1-1
TGTGCCAGCAGCCCTCGGCCGGACAGGGGACAGAGAAGCACTGAAGCTTTCTTT
CASSPRPDRGQRSTEAFF
>many|-|TRBV5-6|TRBJ1-1
TGTGCCAGCAGCTTGGGCCATGGGCGGGGGAGCACTGAAGCTTTCTTT
CASSLGHGRGSTEAFF
>many|-|TRBV11-1|TRBJ1-2
TGTGCCAGCAGCTTAGGACCGGGAAGAGCTGGCTACACCTTC
CASSLGPGRAGYTF
>-|-|TRBV5-3|TRBJ2-7
TGTGCCAGCAGCCATTTGAAAAACTACGAGCAGTACTTC
CASSHLKNYEQYF
>many|-|TRBV28|TRBJ2-7
TGTGCCAGCAGCGTAGGGACGGGCCCCTACGAGCAGTACTTC
CASSVGTGPYEQYF
>-|-|TRBV4-1|TRBJ2-4
TGCGCCAGCAGCCAAACGGGTAGCGGCATTCAGTACTTC
CASSQTGSGIQYF
>few|TRBD2|TRBV6-1|TRBJ2-7
TGTGCCAGCAGTAAGGGACTAGCGTTCATGGACGAGCAGTACTTC
CASSKGLAFMDEQYF
>many|TRBD1|TRBV5-1|TRBJ2-7
TGCGCCAGCAGCTTGAGTCAAGGGGGCTTCTACGAGCAGTACTTC
CASSLSQGGFYEQYF
>few|-|TRBV4-1|TRBJ1-1
TGCGCCAGCACAAACCCCCCCGGGAACACTGAAGCTTTCTTT
CASTNPPGNTEAFF
>many|TRBD1|TRBV12-3/TRBV12-4|TRBJ1-2
TGTGCCAGCAGTTTAGGACAGGGTCAATCCTATGGCTACACCTTC
CASSLGQGQSYGYTF
>many|-|TRBV30|TRBJ2-7
TGTGCCTGGAGACCCAGGCGGGTTCGGGGAGGTGGCGAGCAGTACTTC
CAWRPRRVRGGGEQYF
>many|TRBD1|TRBV20-1|TRBJ2-7
TGCAGTGGTTATCGGACAGGGGTTCTCGAGCAGTACTTC
CSGYRTGVLEQYF
>-|TRBD2|TRBV6-1|TRBJ2-7
TGTGCCAGCAGTAAAGCGGGGGGCGTGTACGAGCAGTACTTC
CASSKAGGVYEQYF
>many|TRBD2|TRBV15|TRBJ2-5
TGTGCCACCAGCAGTTCGCTAGCGGCACTCTCCCTCCAAGAGACCCAGTACTTC
CATSSSLAALSLQETQYF
>-|-|TRBV11-2|TRBJ1-1
TGTGCCAGCAGCCGGACACGTATGAACACTGAAGCTTTCTTT
CASSRTRMNTEAFF
>many|-|TRBV18|TRBJ2-2
TGTGCCAGCTCGCGCGGTACAGGCACGGCCGGGGAGCTGTTTTTT
CASSRGTGTAGELFF
>many|TRBD1|TRBV28|TRBJ2-7
TGTGCCAGCAGCTGGACAGGGATGGTCTACGAGCAGTACTTC
CASSWTGMVYEQYF
>many|TRBD1|TRBV9|TRBJ2-7
TGTGCCAGCAGCGTAGAGGGGACAGGATTTTACGAGCAGTACTTC
CASSVEGTGFYEQYF
>many|-|TRBV6-1|TRBJ1-5
TGTGCCAGCAGACAGGGACGGAGCGCGGTGGCCCAGCATTTT
CASRQGRSAVAQHF
>many|-|TRBV19|TRBJ2-7
TGTGCCAGTAGTGACTACAGGGGGGGCTCCTACGAGCAGTACTTC
CASSDYRGGSYEQYF
>many|-|TRBV12-3/TRBV12-4|TRBJ2-5
TGTGCCAGCACCAAAACAGGGTTAGTGGAGACCCAGTACTTC
CASTKTGLVETQYF
>many|-|TRBV19|TRBJ1-2
TGTGCCAGTGGCCTTGGCGGGTATCTTTATGGCTACACCTTC
CASGLGGYLYGYTF
>-|-|TRBV28|TRBJ1-6
TGTGCCAGCAGTTCAGGCAGAAGGAATTCACCCCTCCACTTT
CASSSGRRNSPLHF
>-|-|TRBV5-1|TRBJ2-2
TGCGCCAGCAACCCGTTTCAGGGTTTGTCGGACACCGGGGAGCTGTTTTTT
CASNPFQGLSDTGELFF
>many|-|TRBV11-2|TRBJ1-1
TGTGCCAGCCAGACGGGGAACACTGAAGCTTTCTTT
CASQTGNTEAFF
>few|TRBD2|TRBV9|TRBJ2-6
TGTGCCAGCAGCGTTGGACTAGCGGTAGTGGCCAACGTCCTGACTTTC
CASSVGLAVVANVLTF
>once|-|TRBV7-2|TRBJ2-7
TGTGCCAGCAATGGGGACCAGACCCCCTACGAGCAGTACTTC
CASNGDQTPYEQYF
>many|TRBD2|TRBV13|TRBJ2-7
TGTGCCAGCAGCTGGGGGACTAGCGGATCCAAAGAGCAGTACTTC
CASSWGTSGSKEQYF
>-|TRBD1|TRBV6-1|TRBJ1-2
TGTGCCAGCAGTGTCGGGACAGGCCTTCGGAGCTACACCTTC
CASSVGTGLRSYTF
>-|TRBD2|TRBV6-2/TRBV6-3|TRBJ2-7
TGTGCCAGCAGTTACTCGACGCGGGAGGGCCGCTACGAGCAGTACTTC
CASSYSTREGRYEQYF
>many|-|TRBV9|TRBJ2-5
TGTGCCAGCAGCGTGAGACAGTACCAAGAGACCCAGTACTTC
CASSVRQYQETQYF
>once|TRBD2|TRBV6-1|TRBJ2-7
TGTGCCAGCAGGTCGGACAGGGGAGGGACTAGCGGGAACGAGCAGTACTTC
CASRSDRGGTSGNEQYF
>many|-|TRBV29-1|TRBJ1-1
TGCAGCGTTGTTTCCGGGGATGGGGCTTTCTTT
CSVVSGDGAFF
>many|TRBD2|TRBV24-1|TRBJ2-2
TGTGCCACCAGTGATTTGACTAGCGGAGTCACCGGGGAGCTGTTTTTT
CATSDLTSGVTGELFF
>-|-|TRBV7-6|TRBJ2-7
TGTGCCAGCAGCCGTTACCGGGCTACCGGCGAGCAGTACTTC
CASSRYRATGEQYF
>many|-|TRBV19|TRBJ1-5
TGTGCCCGGGAAAAGGGCGTATCAGTGGCCCAGCATTTT
CAREKGVSVAQHF
>few|-|TRBV3-2|TRBJ2-5
TGTGCCAGCAGCCAAGACACCTGGGACGGCCAAGAGACCCAGTACTTC
CASSQDTWDGQETQYF
>many|-|TRBV12-3/TRBV12-4|TRBJ1-5
TGTGCCAGCAGCTTCGCCAGGGCTGGCAATCAGCCCCAGCATTTT
CASSFARAGNQPQHF
>many|-|TRBV19|TRBJ1-1
TGTGCCAGTGGGGGTCCCGCGGACACTGAAGCTTTCTTT
CASGGPADTEAFF
>many|-|TRBV2|TRBJ2-5
TGTGCCAGCAGTGAAGATTGGGGACAACAAGAGACCCAGTACTTC
CASSEDWGQQETQYF
>many|-|TRBV12-3/TRBV12-4|TRBJ2-2
TGTGCCAGCAGTTTCCCCCTGACAAGGGACACCGGGGAGCTGTTTTTT
CASSFPLTRDTGELFF
>many|-|TRBV15|TRBJ2-2
TGTGCCACCAGCAGTAGTATGTCAGTCCGGTCGAACACCGGGGAGCTGTTTTTT
CATSSSMSVRSNTGELFF
>many|TRBD2|TRBV12-3/TRBV12-4|TRBJ2-3
TGTGCCAGCAGTTCTTTACTAGCGGGAGGGGCAGATACGCAGTATTTT
CASSSLLAGGADTQYF